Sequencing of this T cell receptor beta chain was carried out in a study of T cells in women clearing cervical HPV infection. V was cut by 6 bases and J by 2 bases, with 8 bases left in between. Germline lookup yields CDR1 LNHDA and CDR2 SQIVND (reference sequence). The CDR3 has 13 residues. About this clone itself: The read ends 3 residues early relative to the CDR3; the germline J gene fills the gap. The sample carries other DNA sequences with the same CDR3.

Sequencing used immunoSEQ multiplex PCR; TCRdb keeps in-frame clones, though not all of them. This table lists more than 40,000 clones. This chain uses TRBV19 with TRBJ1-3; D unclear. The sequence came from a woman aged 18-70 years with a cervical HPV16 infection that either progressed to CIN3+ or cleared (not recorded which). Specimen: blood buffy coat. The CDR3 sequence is CASSPGTGNTIYF. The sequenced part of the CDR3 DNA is TGTGCCAGTAGCCCAGGTACTGGAAACACC. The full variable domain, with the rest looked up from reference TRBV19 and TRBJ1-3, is DGGITQSPKYLFRKEGQNVTLSCEQNLNHDAMYWYRQDPGQGLRLIYYSQIVNDFQKGDIAEGYSVSREKKESFPLTVTSAQKNPTAFYLCASSPGTGNTIYFGEGSWLTVV.